This is a list of T cell receptor beta chains from one sample in a study of blood T cell repertoires in COVID-19. Sequencing was performed with immunoSEQ multiplex PCR; in TCRdb, only in-frame clones are kept and a portion is missing. This table has 200,000 to 250,000 clones, 84% appearing once. Sample: PBMCs or T cells enriched from blood (not recorded which). Receptors originate from a woman in her thirties or forties who had recovered from COVID-19. Each CDR3 is given with its conserved first and last residue. D genes are given only for firm matches. Clone size is shown for a subset of rows, as once, few, many or a class of expanded clone.

>TRBD2|NA|TRBJ2-7|TRBV28
CTVGGRRDYEQYF
TGCACCGTCGGCGGGAGGAGGGACTACGAGCAGTACTTC
>NA|NA|TRBJ2-3|TRBV10-3
CAMGLATDTQYF
TGTGCCATGGGACTTGCCACAGATACGCAGTATTTT
>NA|NA|TRBJ1-5|TRBV2
CASSRDTNQPQHF
TGTGCCAGCAGTCGGGACACCAATCAGCCCCAGCATTTT
>TRBD2|NA|TRBJ2-7|TRBV5-4
CASSPGLAYYEQYF
TGTGCCAGCAGCCCCGGACTAGCGTACTACGAGCAGTACTTC
>NA|NA|TRBJ1-4|TRBV29-1
CSVEMGGRDEKLFF
TGCAGCGTTGAGATGGGAGGAAGGGATGAAAAACTGTTTTTT
>NA|once|TRBJ1-2|TRBV5-1
CASSLTPLVGDISYGYTF
TGCGCCAGCAGCTTGACCCCGCTCGTGGGAGACATTAGCTATGGCTACACCTTC
>TRBD1|NA|TRBJ1-2|TRBV6-5
CVTTGIYGYTF
TGTGTCACGACAGGGATCTATGGCTACACCTTC
>TRBD1|NA|TRBJ1-2|TRBV19
CASRHRDRGRHGYTF
TGTGCCAGTAGACACCGGGACAGGGGGCGACATGGCTACACCTTC
>NA|once|TRBJ2-3|TRBV7-2
CASSLDGLSDTQYF
TGTGCCAGCAGCTTAGATGGACTATCGGATACGCAGTATTTT
>NA|NA|TRBJ2-1|TRBV6-6
CASTQGYNEQFF
TGTGCCAGCACCCAGGGGTACAATGAGCAGTTCTTC
>TRBD2|NA|TRBJ2-2|TRBV2
CASNAGLGGTGELFF
TGTGCCAGCAACGCGGGCTTGGGGGGGACCGGGGAGCTGTTTTTT
>NA|NA|TRBJ2-5|TRBV5-5
CASSFSVLRETQYF
TGTGCCAGCAGCTTTTCAGTGTTAAGAGAGACCCAGTACTTC
>NA|few|TRBJ2-1|TRBV29-1
CSVEGWENNEQFF
TGCAGCGTTGAAGGGTGGGAGAACAATGAGCAGTTCTTC
>TRBD1|NA|TRBJ1-1|TRBV4-3
CASSQTDRGNTEAFF
TGCGCCAGCAGCCAAACGGACAGGGGAAACACTGAAGCTTTCTTT
>TRBD2|NA|TRBJ2-1|TRBV7-9
CASSPGLAGIAFGYNEQFF
TGTGCCAGCAGCCCTGGACTAGCGGGAATAGCGTTCGGCTACAATGAGCAGTTCTTC
>NA|NA|TRBJ1-5|TRBV19
CASSTNRDTLYQPQHF
TGTGCCAGTAGTACAAACCGGGACACTCTCTATCAGCCCCAGCATTTT
>NA|NA|TRBJ2-3|TRBV27
CASRPLGGGDTQYF
TGTGCCAGCAGGCCCTTGGGGGGAGGAGATACGCAGTATTTT
>TRBD1|few|TRBJ2-5|TRBV9
CASSVEGQEYF
TGTGCCAGCAGCGTAGAGGGACAGGAGTACTTC
>TRBD2|NA|TRBJ2-6|TRBV9
CASSVGGRGGANVLTF
TGTGCCAGCAGCGTCGGCGGGAGAGGTGGGGCCAACGTCCTGACTTTC
>TRBD2|NA|TRBJ2-1|TRBV9
CASSGLAAGALKQFF
TGTGCCAGCAGCGGTCTAGCGGCAGGAGCATTAAAGCAGTTCTTC
>NA|once|TRBJ1-1|TRBV27
CASRTGNTEAFF
TGTGCCAGCAGGACAGGGAACACTGAAGCTTTCTTT
>NA|NA|TRBJ2-7|TRBV5-3
CARSLTRDVYEQYF
TGTGCCAGAAGCTTGACGCGGGACGTCTACGAGCAGTACTTC
>TRBD2|few|TRBJ2-2|TRBV3-1/TRBV3-2
CASSPLGSGSWGTGELFF
TGTGCCAGCAGTCCGTTGGGTAGCGGGAGTTGGGGCACCGGGGAGCTGTTTTTT
>NA|NA|TRBJ1-5|TRBV27
CASTPLGTSLGYSNQPQHF
TGTGCCAGCACCCCCCTAGGGACATCCTTGGGGTATAGCAATCAGCCCCAGCATTTT
>NA|NA|TRBJ2-3|TRBV2
CASSEERLSSTDTQYF
TGTGCCAGCAGTGAAGAAAGACTAAGTAGCACAGATACGCAGTATTTT
>TRBD2|NA|TRBJ2-2|TRBV6-5
CASSGAGTGELFF
TGTGCCAGCAGCGGAGCGGGAACCGGGGAGCTGTTTTTT
>NA|NA|TRBJ1-2|TRBV9
CASSVGDRRANYGYTF
TGTGCCAGCAGCGTTGGAGATCGAAGAGCTAACTATGGCTACACCTTC
>NA|NA|TRBJ1-1|TRBV18
CASSPDGGGAFF
TGTGCCAGCTCACCGGACGGGGGAGGGGCTTTCTTT
>NA|NA|TRBJ1-2|TRBV5-8
CASSLSRRTLDNYGYTF
TGTGCCAGCAGCTTGAGTCGTCGGACACTGGATAACTATGGCTACACCTTC